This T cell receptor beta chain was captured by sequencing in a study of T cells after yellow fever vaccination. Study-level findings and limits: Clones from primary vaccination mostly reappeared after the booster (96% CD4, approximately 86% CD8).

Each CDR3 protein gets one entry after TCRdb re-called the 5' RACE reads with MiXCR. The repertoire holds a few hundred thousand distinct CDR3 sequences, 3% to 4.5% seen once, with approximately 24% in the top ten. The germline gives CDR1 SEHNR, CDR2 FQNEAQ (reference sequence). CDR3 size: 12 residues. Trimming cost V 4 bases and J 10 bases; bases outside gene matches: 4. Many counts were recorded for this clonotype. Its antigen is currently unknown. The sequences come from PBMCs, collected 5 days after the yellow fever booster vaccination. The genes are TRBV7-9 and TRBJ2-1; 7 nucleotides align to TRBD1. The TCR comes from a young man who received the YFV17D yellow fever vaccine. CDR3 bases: TGTGCCAGCAGCTCGACAGGGCGCGAGCAGTTCTTC. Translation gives CASSSTGREQFF.